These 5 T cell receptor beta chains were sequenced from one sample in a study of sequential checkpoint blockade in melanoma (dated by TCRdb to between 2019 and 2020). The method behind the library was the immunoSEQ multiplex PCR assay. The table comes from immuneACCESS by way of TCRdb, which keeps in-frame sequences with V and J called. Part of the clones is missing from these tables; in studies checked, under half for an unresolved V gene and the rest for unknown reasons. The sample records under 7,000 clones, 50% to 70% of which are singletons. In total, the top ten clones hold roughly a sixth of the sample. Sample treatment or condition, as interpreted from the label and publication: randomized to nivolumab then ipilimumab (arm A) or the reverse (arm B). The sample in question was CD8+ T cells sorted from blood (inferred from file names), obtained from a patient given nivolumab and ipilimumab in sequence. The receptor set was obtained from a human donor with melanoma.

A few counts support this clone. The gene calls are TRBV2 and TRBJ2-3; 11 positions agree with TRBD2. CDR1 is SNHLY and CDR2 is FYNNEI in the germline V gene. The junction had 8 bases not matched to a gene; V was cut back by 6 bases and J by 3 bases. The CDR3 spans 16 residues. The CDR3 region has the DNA TGTGCCAGCAGAGGAGGGACTAGCGGACCGACAGATACGCAGTATTTT. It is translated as CASRGGTSGPTDTQYF. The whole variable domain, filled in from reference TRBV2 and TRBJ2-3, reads EPEVTQTPSHQVTQMGQEVILRCVPISNHLYFYWYRQILGQKVEFLVSFYNNEISEKSEIFDDQFSVERPDGSNFTLKIRSTKLEDSAMYFCASRGGTSGPTDTQYFGPGTRLTVL.

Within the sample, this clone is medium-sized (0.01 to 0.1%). In DNA, the CDR3 is TGTGCCAGCGGGCAGGGGGACGAGCAGTACTTC. Protein sequence: CASGQGDEQYF. This chain links TRBV5-5 with TRBJ2-7; 7 bases are shared with TRBD1. CDR1 and CDR2 from the germline V gene are SGHKS and YYEKEE (reference sequence). V lost 7 bases, J lost 5 bases, and 3 bases stayed unmatched. This CDR3 has 11 amino acids.

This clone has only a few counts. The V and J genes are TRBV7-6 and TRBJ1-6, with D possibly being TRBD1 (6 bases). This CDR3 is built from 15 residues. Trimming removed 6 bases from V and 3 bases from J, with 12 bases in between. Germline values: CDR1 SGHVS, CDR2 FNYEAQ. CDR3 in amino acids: CASSRDRNYNSPLHF. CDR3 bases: TGTGCCAGCAGTCGCGACAGGAACTATAATTCACCCCTCCACTTT.

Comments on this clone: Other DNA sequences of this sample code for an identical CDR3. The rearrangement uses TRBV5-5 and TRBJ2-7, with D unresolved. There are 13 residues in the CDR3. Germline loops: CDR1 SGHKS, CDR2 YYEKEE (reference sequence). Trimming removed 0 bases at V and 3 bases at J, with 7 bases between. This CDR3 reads CASSLGLNYEQYF. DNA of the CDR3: TGTGCCAGCAGCTTGGGGCTGAACTACGAGCAGTACTTC.

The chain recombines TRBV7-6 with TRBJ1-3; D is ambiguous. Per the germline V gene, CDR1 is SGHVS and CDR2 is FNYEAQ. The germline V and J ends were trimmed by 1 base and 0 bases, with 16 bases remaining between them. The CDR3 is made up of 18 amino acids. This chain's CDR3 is CASSLGTVQTSSGNTIYF. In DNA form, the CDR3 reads TGTGCCAGCAGCTTAGGTACAGTACAAACCAGCTCTGGAAACACCATATATTTT.